This T cell receptor (beta chain) was sequenced during a study of blood T cell repertoires in COVID-19. Turning to the study itself: COVID-19 samples, acute and convalescent, were from the United States, Italy and Spain.

Per the study methods: For nucleated cells, counts were estimated from reference gene primer amplification. TCRdb keeps only in-frame clones here, not all; method: immunoSEQ multiplex PCR. Clonal size and the V and J genes are those of that table, whereas D and trimming came from the DNA. The table shows 150,000 to 200,000 clones, with around 82% occurring only once. With 5 bases clipped from V and 5 bases from J, the junction kept 5 bases outside the gene matches. Germline-derived CDR1 and CDR2 are SEHNR and FQNEAQ (reference sequence). The CDR3 runs 14 residues. This chain connects TRBV7-9 to TRBJ2-7; 11 bases map to TRBD1. The sequencing input was peripheral blood. The sequence came from a woman over 75 with acute or convalescent COVID-19. CDR3 protein: CASSPGQGEDEQYF. Here the CDR3 DNA reads TGTGCCAGCAGCCCGGGACAGGGGGAAGACGAGCAGTACTTC.